This TCR beta chain was captured in a study of technical replicates of blood from several donors. This table comes from immunoSEQ multiplex PCR, and its TCRdb copy is limited to in-frame clones, with some not included. The sample records more than 65,000 clones, 85% to 95% being singletons. Trimming cost V 5 bases and J 4 bases, with 8 bases left between them. The CDR3 has 12 residues. Per the germline V gene, CDR1 is KGHSH and CDR2 is LQKENI. Source material: T cells isolated from PBMCs. The J gene is TRBJ2-5, the V gene TRBV18; D call uncertain. The receptor was derived from a human donor in good health. CDR3 in DNA: TGTGCCAGCTCAGAAGAGAGAGAGACCCAGTACTTC. It is translated as CASSEERETQYF.